A selection of T cell receptor beta chains follows, all from one sample in a study of shared clonotypes between healthy human individuals. Some clones are missing from TCRdb's copy, which holds only in-frame ones; the method was immunoSEQ multiplex PCR. Among 95,000 to 120,000 clones, around 66% were seen once, and the ten largest hold just under 25%. The specimen was memory CD8+ T cells sorted from blood. These receptors were collected from a woman in her 30s in good health. Both conserved end residues are part of each CDR3. The D gene is left open where the match is weak. Size is stated for part of the rows, as once, few or many counts, or as a class when the clone is expanded.

d_call,clone_size,v_call,j_call,cdr3_length,cdr3_nt,cdr3_aa
TRBD1,-,TRBV6-6,TRBJ1-5,14,TGTGCCAGCGTGGGGGACAGGGGGTATCAGCCCCAGCATTTT,CASVGDRGYQPQHF
-,-,TRBV13,TRBJ2-7,15,TGTGCCAGCAGCTTAGCGGCTTCACACCCCTACGAGCAGTACTTC,CASSLAASHPYEQYF
-,-,TRBV11-2,TRBJ2-7,13,TGTGCCAGCAGCTTTGGGCCCGGTAACGAGCAGTACTTC,CASSFGPGNEQYF
-,once,TRBV18,TRBJ2-7,12,TGTGCCAGCTCAAAGGGGGAAGTGGAGCAGTACTTC,CASSKGEVEQYF
TRBD2,few,TRBV6-1,TRBJ2-7,14,TGTGCCACCCCGACTAGCGGGAGAAACGACGAGCAGTACTTC,CATPTSGRNDEQYF
-,-,TRBV5-6,TRBJ2-1,14,TGTGCCAGCAGCTACCGGGAAGGGGTCGATGAGCAGTTCTTC,CASSYREGVDEQFF
-,-,TRBV19,TRBJ1-1,13,TGTGCCAGTAGTATTTGGGTTCGCACTGAAGCTTTCTTT,CASSIWVRTEAFF
TRBD2,-,TRBV6-1,TRBJ2-1,15,TGTGCCAGCAGTGGTCCAGCGGGAGGGTACAATGAGCAGTTCTTC,CASSGPAGGYNEQFF
-,few,TRBV6-4,TRBJ2-1,15,TGTGCCAGCAGTGACTCGACAAAGGGGTACAATGAGCAGTTCTTC,CASSDSTKGYNEQFF
-,-,TRBV25-1,TRBJ2-7,13,TGTGCCAGCAGTCCCATCGGGGTTAGCGAGCAGTACTTC,CASSPIGVSEQYF
-,few,TRBV29-1,TRBJ1-2,12,TGCAGCGGGTCAGGGAAAGGAGACGGCTACACCTTC,CSGSGKGDGYTF
-,-,TRBV4-2,TRBJ2-1,11,TGTGCCAGCAGCCTCAACAGCGAGCAGTTCTTC,CASSLNSEQFF
-,-,TRBV28,TRBJ2-1,15,TGTGCCAGCAGTTTCCCCGGGACCTCCTACAATGAGCAGTTCTTC,CASSFPGTSYNEQFF
-,-,TRBV9,TRBJ1-1,16,TGTGCCAGCAGCGTAGCTAGGGAGAAGGGTGACACTGAAGCTTTCTTT,CASSVAREKGDTEAFF
-,many,TRBV21-1,TRBJ1-4,16,TGTGCCAGCAGCAAAGAGGTCGACAGCCCTAATGAAAAACTGTTTTTT,CASSKEVDSPNEKLFF
-,-,TRBV27,TRBJ2-1,13,TGTGCCAGCAGTTTCGGGGCGGGAACTGAGCAGTTCTTC,CASSFGAGTEQFF
TRBD2,-,TRBV7-9,TRBJ2-7,16,TGTGCCAGCAGCCCACAGACCGGGACTAGCTCCTACGAGCAGTACTTC,CASSPQTGTSSYEQYF
TRBD2,-,TRBV5-1,TRBJ2-2,16,TGCGCCAGCAGCCCGGACCCCGGGACTAGCACCGGGGAGCTGTTTTTT,CASSPDPGTSTGELFF
-,-,TRBV6-1,TRBJ2-5,15,TGTGCCAGCAGTGAAGCCCAGGGTACACAAGAGACCCAGTACTTC,CASSEAQGTQETQYF
-,few,TRBV19,TRBJ1-4,14,TGTGCCAGTAGTATCGAGAGCTTAAATGAAAAACTGTTTTTT,CASSIESLNEKLFF
-,few,TRBV10-3,TRBJ2-3,11,TGTGCCATCCGAAGCACAGATACGCAGTATTTT,CAIRSTDTQYF
TRBD2,once,TRBV7-2,TRBJ2-1,18,TGTGCCAGCAGCTTAGCGGTGGGGCTCGCGGGAGGCCTTTTGGGGCAGTTCTTC,CASSLAVGLAGGLLGQFF
-,few,TRBV19,TRBJ1-1,15,TGTGCCAGTAGTATTTTGTCGGGGCCGGGAACTGAAGCTTTCTTT,CASSILSGPGTEAFF
-,-,TRBV6-5,TRBJ2-7,12,TGTGCCAGCAGCGATGGGCCCACTTGGACGTACTTC,CASSDGPTWTYF
-,-,TRBV10-3,TRBJ1-5,15,TGTGCCATCAGTGAAGGCGCGGGTTCGAATCAGCCCCAGCATTTT,CAISEGAGSNQPQHF
-,-,TRBV4-1,TRBJ2-5,15,TGCGCCAGCAGCCAAGATCTCTACAGCCAAGAGACCCAGTACTTC,CASSQDLYSQETQYF
-,-,TRBV19,TRBJ2-7,16,TGTGCCAGTAGTTTGGGCGGGACACTAAATAACTACGAGCAGTACTTC,CASSLGGTLNNYEQYF
-,few,TRBV25-1,TRBJ2-3,16,TGTGCCAGCAGTGATCGTAAGGGTGGGAGCACAGATACGCAGTATTTT,CASSDRKGGSTDTQYF
-,-,TRBV5-4,TRBJ1-3,15,TGTGCCAGCAGCTCAGGACAGTGGTCTGGAAACACCATATATTTT,CASSSGQWSGNTIYF
-,few,TRBV15,TRBJ2-7,15,TGTGCCACCAGCCCCCGTAGCGACGGCTCCTACGAGCAGTACTTC,CATSPRSDGSYEQYF
-,few,TRBV6-5,TRBJ1-1,14,TGTGCCAGCAGTTTCGGGGGGCAGAACACTGAAGCTTTCTTT,CASSFGGQNTEAFF
TRBD2,-,TRBV5-1,TRBJ2-5,13,TGCGCCAGCAGCCTACTACTAGCGGGGGAGCAGTACTTC,CASSLLLAGEQYF
-,-,TRBV9,TRBJ2-1,16,TGTGCCAGCAGCGTAGGAATTGCGGAGGGTTACAATGAGCAGTTCTTC,CASSVGIAEGYNEQFF
-,-,TRBV15,TRBJ2-1,22,TGTGCCACCAGCAGACTACCTTTTAGACTAGTATCCCTTTGGGTCTCCTACAATGAGCAGTTCTTC,CATSRLPFRLVSLWVSYNEQFF
-,few,TRBV11-2,TRBJ2-7,11,TGTGCCAGCAGCTTCGCCTACGAGCAGTACTTC,CASSFAYEQYF
-,-,TRBV10-2,TRBJ2-7,12,TGCGCCACCTGGACATCTACCTACGAGCAGTACTTC,CATWTSTYEQYF
TRBD2,-,TRBV4-1,TRBJ2-3,18,TGCGCCAGCAGCCAAGGGAGGACTAGCGGGAGGGGCACAGATACGCAGTATTTT,CASSQGRTSGRGTDTQYF
TRBD2,-,TRBV5-4,TRBJ2-5,17,TGTGCCAGCAGCTTGGGGGTTGCCAGCGGGAGTCCCGAGACCCAGTACTTC,CASSLGVASGSPETQYF
-,-,TRBV28,TRBJ1-2,11,TGTGCCAGCAGTTGGAATGGGGGCTACACCTTC,CASSWNGGYTF
-,many,TRBV6-5,TRBJ2-2,14,TGTGCCAGCAGTTACGATTCGGGCACCGGGGAGCTGTTTTTT,CASSYDSGTGELFF
-,-,TRBV6-5,TRBJ2-7,14,TGTGCCAGCAGTTACACGGGACCCGCGGACGAGCAGTACTTC,CASSYTGPADEQYF
-,-,TRBV6-6,TRBJ2-1,12,TGTGCCAGCAGCCCGGTTTACAATGAGCAGTTCTTC,CASSPVYNEQFF
TRBD1,many,TRBV25-1,TRBJ2-2,15,TGTGCCAGCAGTGGGGGGACAGGGGACACCGGGGAGCTGTTTTTT,CASSGGTGDTGELFF
TRBD1,once,TRBV28,TRBJ2-2,16,TGTGCCAGCAGACCTATATTGACAGGGGATACCGGGGAGCTGTTTTTT,CASRPILTGDTGELFF
-,-,TRBV20-1,TRBJ2-7,11,TGCAGTGCTAGAGAAAACGGGACTTGGGACTTC,CSARENGTWDF